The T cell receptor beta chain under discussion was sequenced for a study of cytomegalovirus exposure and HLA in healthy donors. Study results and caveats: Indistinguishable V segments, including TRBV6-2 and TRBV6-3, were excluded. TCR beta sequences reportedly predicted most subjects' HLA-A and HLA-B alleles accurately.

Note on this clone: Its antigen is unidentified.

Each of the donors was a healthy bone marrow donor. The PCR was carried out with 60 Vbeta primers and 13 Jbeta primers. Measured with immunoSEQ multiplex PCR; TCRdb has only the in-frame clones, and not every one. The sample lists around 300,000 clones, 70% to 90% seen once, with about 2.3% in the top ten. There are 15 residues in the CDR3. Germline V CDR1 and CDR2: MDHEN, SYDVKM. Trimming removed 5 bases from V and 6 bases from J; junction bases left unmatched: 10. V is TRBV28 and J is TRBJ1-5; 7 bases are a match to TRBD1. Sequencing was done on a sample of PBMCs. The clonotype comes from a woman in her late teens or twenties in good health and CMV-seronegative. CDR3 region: CASSPPTGSGQPQHF. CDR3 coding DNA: TGTGCCAGCAGTCCACCGACAGGGTCGGGTCAGCCCCAGCATTTT.